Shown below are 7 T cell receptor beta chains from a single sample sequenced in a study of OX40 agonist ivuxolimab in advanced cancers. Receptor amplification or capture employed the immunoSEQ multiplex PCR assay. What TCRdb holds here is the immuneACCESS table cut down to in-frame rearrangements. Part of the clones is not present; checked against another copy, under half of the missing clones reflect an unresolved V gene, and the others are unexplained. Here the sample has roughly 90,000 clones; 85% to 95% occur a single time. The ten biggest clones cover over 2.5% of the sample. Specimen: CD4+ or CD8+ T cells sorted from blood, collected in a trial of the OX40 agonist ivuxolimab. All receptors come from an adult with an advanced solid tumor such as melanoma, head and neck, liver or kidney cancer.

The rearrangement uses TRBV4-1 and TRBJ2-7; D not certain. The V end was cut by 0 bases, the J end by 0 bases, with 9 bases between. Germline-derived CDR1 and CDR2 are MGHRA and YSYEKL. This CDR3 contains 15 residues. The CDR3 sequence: CASSQEKHGSYEQYF. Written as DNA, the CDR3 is TGCGCCAGCAGCCAAGAGAAGCACGGCTCCTACGAGCAGTACTTC.

The CDR3 DNA reads TGTGCCAGTAGTCCTCGGACAGGTCTCAATCAGCCCCAGCATTTT. As protein: CASSPRTGLNQPQHF. The rearrangement links TRBV19 to TRBJ1-5; 7 positions agree with TRBD1. V lost 5 bases and J lost 3; bases outside the gene matches: 7. The CDR3 has 15 amino acids. CDR1 and CDR2 from the germline V gene are LNHDA and SQIVND (reference sequence).

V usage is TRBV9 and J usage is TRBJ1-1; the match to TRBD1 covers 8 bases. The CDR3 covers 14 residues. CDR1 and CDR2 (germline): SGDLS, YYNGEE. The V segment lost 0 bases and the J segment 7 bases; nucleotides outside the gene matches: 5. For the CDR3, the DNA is TGTGCCAGCAGCGTAGGCAGGGGGCAGAATGAAGCTTTCTTT. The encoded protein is CASSVGRGQNEAFF.

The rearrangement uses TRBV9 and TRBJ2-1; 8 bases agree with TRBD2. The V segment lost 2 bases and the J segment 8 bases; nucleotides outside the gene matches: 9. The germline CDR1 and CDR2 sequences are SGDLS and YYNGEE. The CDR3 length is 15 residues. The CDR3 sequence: CASSVYGGAVYEQFF. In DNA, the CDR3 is TGTGCCAGCAGCGTCTACGGGGGGGCGGTGTATGAGCAGTTCTTC.

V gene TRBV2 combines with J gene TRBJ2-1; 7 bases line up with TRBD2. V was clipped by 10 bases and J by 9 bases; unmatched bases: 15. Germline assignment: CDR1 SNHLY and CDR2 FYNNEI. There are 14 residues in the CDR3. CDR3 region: CANQPRRGYGEQFF. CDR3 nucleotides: TGTGCCAACCAGCCTCGGCGGGGGTATGGTGAGCAGTTCTTC.

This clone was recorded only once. CDR3 in amino acids: CASSLWGVLSYEQYF. Here the CDR3 DNA reads TGCGCCAGCAGCTTGTGGGGCGTACTTTCCTACGAGCAGTACTTC. The chain joins TRBV5-1 to TRBJ2-7; D is perhaps TRBD1 (5 bases). Per germline, CDR1 SGHRS and CDR2 YFSETQ. Trimming cost V 1 base and J 1 base, with 12 bases left between them. The CDR3 is 15 amino acids.

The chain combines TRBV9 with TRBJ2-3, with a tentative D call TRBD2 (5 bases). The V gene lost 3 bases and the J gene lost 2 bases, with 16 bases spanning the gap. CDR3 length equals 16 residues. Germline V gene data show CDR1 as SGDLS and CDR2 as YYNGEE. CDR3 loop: CASSGRAGVDTDTQYF. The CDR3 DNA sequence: TGTGCCAGCAGCGGTCGAGCCGGGGTGGACACAGATACGCAGTATTTT.